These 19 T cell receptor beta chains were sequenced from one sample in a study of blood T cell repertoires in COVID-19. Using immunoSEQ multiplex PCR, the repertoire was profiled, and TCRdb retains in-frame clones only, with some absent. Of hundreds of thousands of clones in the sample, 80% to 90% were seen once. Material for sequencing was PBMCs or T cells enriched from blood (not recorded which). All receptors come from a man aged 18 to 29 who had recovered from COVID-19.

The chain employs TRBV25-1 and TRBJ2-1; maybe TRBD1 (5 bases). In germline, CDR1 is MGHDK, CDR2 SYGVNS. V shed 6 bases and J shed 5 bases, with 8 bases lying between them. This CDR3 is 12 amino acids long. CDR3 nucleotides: TGTGCCAGCAGAAAACAGGACAATGAGCAGTTCTTC. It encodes CASRKQDNEQFF. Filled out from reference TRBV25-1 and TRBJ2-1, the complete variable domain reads EADIYQTPRYLVIGTGKKITLECSQTMGHDKMYWYQQDPGMELHLIHYSYGVNSTEKGDLSSESTVSRIRTEHFPLTLESARPSHTSQYLCASRKQDNEQFFGPGTRLTVL.

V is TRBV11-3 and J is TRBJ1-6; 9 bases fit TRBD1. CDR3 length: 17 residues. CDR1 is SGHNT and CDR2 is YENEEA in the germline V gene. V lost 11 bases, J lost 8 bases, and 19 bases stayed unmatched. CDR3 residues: CAHTRSHRDREYSPLHF. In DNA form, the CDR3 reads TGTGCCCATACCCGTTCTCACCGGGACAGGGAATATTCACCCCTCCACTTT.

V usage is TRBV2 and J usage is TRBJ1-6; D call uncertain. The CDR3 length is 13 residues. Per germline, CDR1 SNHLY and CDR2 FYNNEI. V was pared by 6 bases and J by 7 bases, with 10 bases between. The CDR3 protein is CASRANWNSPLHF. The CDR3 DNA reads TGTGCCAGCAGGGCAAATTGGAATTCACCCCTCCACTTT.

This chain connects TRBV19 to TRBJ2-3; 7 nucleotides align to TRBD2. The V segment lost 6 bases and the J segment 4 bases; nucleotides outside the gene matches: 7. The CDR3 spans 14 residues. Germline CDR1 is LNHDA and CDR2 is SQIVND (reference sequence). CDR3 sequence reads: CASSLGLGSDTQYF. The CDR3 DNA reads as TGTGCCAGTAGCCTTGGACTAGGATCAGATACGCAGTATTTT.

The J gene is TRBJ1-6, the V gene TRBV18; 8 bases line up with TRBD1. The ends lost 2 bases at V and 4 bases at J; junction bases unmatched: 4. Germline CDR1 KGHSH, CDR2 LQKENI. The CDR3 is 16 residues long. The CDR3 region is CASSPGQGVYNSPLHF. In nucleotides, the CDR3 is TGTGCCAGCTCACCAGGACAGGGTGTGTATAATTCACCCCTCCACTTT.

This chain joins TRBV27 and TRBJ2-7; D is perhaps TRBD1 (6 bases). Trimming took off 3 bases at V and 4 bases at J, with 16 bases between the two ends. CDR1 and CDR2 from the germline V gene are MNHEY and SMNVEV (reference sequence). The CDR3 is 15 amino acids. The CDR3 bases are TGTGCCAGCAGTTTTGGGACACCCGCCAAATACGAGCAGTACTTC. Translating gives CASSFGTPAKYEQYF.

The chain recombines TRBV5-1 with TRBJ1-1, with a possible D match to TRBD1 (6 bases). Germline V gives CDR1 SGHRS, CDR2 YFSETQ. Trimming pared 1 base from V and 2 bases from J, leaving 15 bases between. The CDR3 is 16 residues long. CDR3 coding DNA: TGCGCCAGCAGCTTGTTCCCCCACAGGGCTAACACTGAAGCTTTCTTT. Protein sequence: CASSLFPHRANTEAFF.

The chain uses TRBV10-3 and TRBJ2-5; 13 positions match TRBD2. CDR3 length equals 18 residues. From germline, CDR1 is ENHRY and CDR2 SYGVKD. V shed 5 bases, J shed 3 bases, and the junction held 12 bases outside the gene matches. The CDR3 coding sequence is TGTGCCATCAGTCCCCGGGCCCCCGGGACTAGCGGGAAAGAGACCCAGTACTTC. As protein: CAISPRAPGTSGKETQYF.

The CDR3: CATSLTGAGTGELFF. The CDR3 coding sequence is TGTGCCACCAGTCTGACAGGAGCCGGCACCGGGGAGCTGTTTTTT. V is TRBV24-1 and J is TRBJ2-2, with D maybe TRBD1 (6 bases). The ends were cut back, 6 bases at V and 4 bases at J, with 14 bases in the middle. The CDR3 is 15 residues long. The germline V gene encodes CDR1 KGHDR and CDR2 SFDVKD.

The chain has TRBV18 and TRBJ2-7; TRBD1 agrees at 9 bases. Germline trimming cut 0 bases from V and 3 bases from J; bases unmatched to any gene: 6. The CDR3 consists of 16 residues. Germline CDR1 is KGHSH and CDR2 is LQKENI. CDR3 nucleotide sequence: TGTGCCAGCTCACCACCGGAGAGGACAGGGGTCTACGAGCAGTACTTC. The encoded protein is CASSPPERTGVYEQYF.

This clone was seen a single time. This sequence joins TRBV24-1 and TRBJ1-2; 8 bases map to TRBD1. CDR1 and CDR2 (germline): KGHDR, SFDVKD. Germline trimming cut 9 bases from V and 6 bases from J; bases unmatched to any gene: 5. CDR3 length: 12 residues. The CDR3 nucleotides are TGTGCCACCGAAGGGACAGGAAATGGCTACACCTTC. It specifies CATEGTGNGYTF.

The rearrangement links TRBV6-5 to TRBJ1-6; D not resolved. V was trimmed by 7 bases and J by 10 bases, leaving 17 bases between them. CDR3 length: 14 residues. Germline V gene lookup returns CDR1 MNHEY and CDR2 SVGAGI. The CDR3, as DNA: TGTGCCAGCATGACGGCCGTCCGGGAATCACCCCTCCACTTT. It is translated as CASMTAVRESPLHF.

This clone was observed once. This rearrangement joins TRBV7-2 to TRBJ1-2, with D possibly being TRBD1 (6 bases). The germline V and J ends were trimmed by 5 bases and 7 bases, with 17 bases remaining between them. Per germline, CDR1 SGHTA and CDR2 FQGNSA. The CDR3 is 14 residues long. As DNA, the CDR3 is TGTGCCAGCAGCAGGGGGGGTGTAGAGGCTGGCTACACCTTC. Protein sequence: CASSRGGVEAGYTF.

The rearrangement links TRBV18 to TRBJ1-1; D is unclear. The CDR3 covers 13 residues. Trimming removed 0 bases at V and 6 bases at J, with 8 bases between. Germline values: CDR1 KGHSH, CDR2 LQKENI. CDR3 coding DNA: TGTGCCAGCTCACCACCGGCGGGTTCTGAAGCTTTCTTT. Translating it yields CASSPPAGSEAFF.

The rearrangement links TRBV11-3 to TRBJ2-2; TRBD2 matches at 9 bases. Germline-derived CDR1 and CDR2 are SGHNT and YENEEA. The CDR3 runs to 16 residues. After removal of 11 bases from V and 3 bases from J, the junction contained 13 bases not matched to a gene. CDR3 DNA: TGTGCCTGGGGACCCAGCGGGGGGATTTACACCGGGGAGCTGTTTTTT. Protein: CAWGPSGGIYTGELFF.

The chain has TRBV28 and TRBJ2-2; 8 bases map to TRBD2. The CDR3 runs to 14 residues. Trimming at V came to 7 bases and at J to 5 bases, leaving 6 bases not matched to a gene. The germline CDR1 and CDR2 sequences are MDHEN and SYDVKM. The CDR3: CASTGGARTGELFF. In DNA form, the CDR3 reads TGTGCCAGCACGGGGGGGGCTCGGACCGGGGAGCTGTTTTTT. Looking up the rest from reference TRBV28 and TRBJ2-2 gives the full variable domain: DVKVTQSSRYLVKRTGEKVFLECVQDMDHENMFWYRQDPGLGLRLIYFSYDVKMKEKGDIPEGYSVSREKKERFSLILESASTNQTSMYLCASTGGARTGELFFGEGSRLTVL.

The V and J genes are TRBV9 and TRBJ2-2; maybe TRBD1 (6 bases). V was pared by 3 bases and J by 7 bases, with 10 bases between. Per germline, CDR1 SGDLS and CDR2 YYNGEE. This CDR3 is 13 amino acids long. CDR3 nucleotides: TGTGCCAGCAGCGACAGGGTTGGCGGGGAGCTGTTTTTT. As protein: CASSDRVGGELFF.

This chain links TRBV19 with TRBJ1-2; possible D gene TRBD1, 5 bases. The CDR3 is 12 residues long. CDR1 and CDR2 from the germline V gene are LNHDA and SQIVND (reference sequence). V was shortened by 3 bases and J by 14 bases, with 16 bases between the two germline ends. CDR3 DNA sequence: TGTGCCAGTAGTATCGAAGGGGCGGTAAGGACCTTC. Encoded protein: CASSIEGAVRTF.

CDR3 nucleotides: TGTGCCAGCAGCCAGAATTACAGGGTTTCGGGAAACACCATATATTTT. This sequence encodes CASSQNYRVSGNTIYF. The chain employs TRBV3-1 (or the pseudogene TRBV3-2) and TRBJ1-3, with D tentatively TRBD1 (6 bases). Between the trimmed V and J ends, which lost 3 bases and 4 bases, there was a span of 16 bases. CDR3 length: 16 amino acids. In germline, CDR1 is LGHDT, CDR2 YNNKEL (reference sequence).